This TCR beta chain was sequenced for a study of blood T cell repertoires in COVID-19. The germline gives CDR1 MGHRA, CDR2 YSYEKL. The CDR3 has 16 amino acids. Trimming stripped 0 bases from V and 2 bases from J, with 14 bases between. In the source study's methods: Quantification of nucleated cells was approximated via reference gene primer amplification. Assay: immunoSEQ multiplex PCR; the TCRdb copy retains only in-frame clones and omits some. The DNA was the basis for D and trimming; V, J and clone size are from that table. This table holds about 69,000 clones, approximately 80% found once. The sample consisted of peripheral blood. The V call is TRBV4-1, the J call TRBJ2-7; tentative D call: TRBD2 (6 bases). This TCR was recovered from a man over 45 with COVID-19, enrolled during active disease. The DNA for the CDR3 is TGCGCCAGCAGCCAAGATCGAGGAGGGCAGACCTACGAGCAGTACTTC. Protein: CASSQDRGGQTYEQYF.